These 28 T cell receptor beta chains originate from one sample sequenced in a study of T cells in Graves' hyperthyroidism and ophthalmopathy. Amplification of TCR beta CDR3 regions used RNA as the template. Using the HTBI primer set, a first-round RT-PCR was run on the TCR CDR3. TCRdb analysed the multiplex PCR reads with MiXCR anew, one entry per CDR3 protein. Of over 300,000 distinct CDR3 sequences listed, approximately 14% are singletons. Sequencing input: blood. Source of these receptors: an older woman with Graves' hyperthyroidism.

This chain joins TRBV2 and TRBJ2-7, with a tentative D call TRBD1 (5 bases). CDR1 and CDR2 (germline): SNHLY, FYNNEI. Trimming removed 0 bases from V and 2 bases from J, with 11 bases in between. CDR3 length: 15 amino acids. In DNA, the CDR3 is TGTGCCAGCAGTGAAGCAGGGGCAGGGACCTACGAGCAGTACTTC. Its translation: CASSEAGAGTYEQYF.

This clonotype was recorded at least ten times. The chain is built from TRBV24-1 and TRBJ2-3; TRBD2 agrees at 10 bases. Losses at the gene ends were 6 bases for V and 6 bases for J; bases not matched to a gene: 8. CDR1 is KGHDR, CDR2 SFDVKD, per germline. This CDR3 is 15 amino acids long. CDR3: CATSRASGGSDTQYF. The CDR3 nucleotides read TGTGCCACCAGTAGGGCTAGCGGGGGCTCCGATACGCAGTATTTT.

As regards this clonotype: Given a much more abundant clone one base away, this may be a read error. J is TRBJ2-3 and V is TRBV5-1, with TRBD1 matching over 7 bases. Germline V gene sequence: CDR1 SGHRS, CDR2 YFSETQ. CDR3 size: 15 residues. As DNA, the CDR3 is TGCGCCAGCAGCTTGTGGCAGGGGGACACAGATACGCGGTATTTT. It encodes CASSLWQGDTDTRYF.

This clonotype was recorded many times. The chain uses TRBV12-3 or TRBV12-4 and TRBJ1-2; no firm D call. The CDR3 is 13 residues long. Trimming left V 4 bases short and J 4 bases short, with 10 bases between. In DNA form, the CDR3 reads TGTGCCAGCAGTTCCCGCGGCTTCTATGGCTACACCTTC. It translates to CASSSRGFYGYTF.

This clonotype was observed many times. The chain is built from TRBV20-1 and TRBJ1-5; D perhaps matches TRBD1 (5 bases). Per germline, CDR1 DFQATT and CDR2 SNEGSKA (reference sequence). The V end was cut by 3 bases, the J end by 2 bases, with 14 bases between. This CDR3 comprises 15 residues. CDR3 sequence reads: CSARRQGRGNQPQHF. As DNA, the CDR3 is TGCAGTGCTAGGAGGCAGGGAAGAGGCAATCAGCCCCAGCATTTT.

At least ten counts were recorded for this clonotype. V is TRBV2 and J is TRBJ2-1, with D maybe TRBD1 (6 bases). The CDR3 loop spans 15 amino acids. Trimming took 7 bases from V and 8 from J, leaving 21 bases between them. The germline gives CDR1 SNHLY, CDR2 FYNNEI. The CDR3 DNA reads as TGTGCCAGCACTTTACAGGGCGGAGAGAGCGATGAGCAGTTCTTC. Protein sequence: CASTLQGGESDEQFF.

There are many counts of this clonotype. The V call is TRBV12-3 or TRBV12-4, the J call TRBJ1-2, with 11 nucleotides matching TRBD1. V shed 5 bases, J shed 5 bases, and the junction held 7 bases outside the gene matches. This CDR3 is built from 15 residues. The CDR3 DNA reads as TGTGCCAGCAGTCCCGGGACAGGGGGTTGGTATGGCTACACCTTC. Protein product: CASSPGTGGWYGYTF.

This clonotype occurred many times. The chain employs TRBV2 and TRBJ2-7, with D unclear. Germline V gene data show CDR1 as SNHLY and CDR2 as FYNNEI. The CDR3 is 14 amino acids. V was pared by 2 bases and J by 0 bases, with 8 bases between. CDR3 region: CASSEYKSSYEQYF. The CDR3 DNA sequence: TGTGCCAGCAGTGAATACAAGAGCTCCTACGAGCAGTACTTC.

At least ten counts were recorded for this clonotype. This CDR3 reads CASSLLLGNEQFF. CDR3 nucleotide sequence: TGCGCCAGCAGCTTGCTGTTGGGGAATGAGCAGTTCTTC. The genes are TRBV5-1 and TRBJ2-1; D gene ambiguous. Germline CDR1 reads SGHRS; CDR2 reads YFSETQ. The CDR3 consists of 13 residues. Between the trimmed V and J ends, which lost 1 base and 7 bases, there was a span of 9 bases. Complete variable domain (other parts from reference TRBV5-1 and TRBJ2-1): KAGVTQTPRYLIKTRGQQVTLSCSPISGHRSVSWYQQTPGQGLQFLFEYFSETQRNKGNFPGRFSGRQFSNSRSEMNVSTLELGDSALYLCASSLLLGNEQFFGPGTRLTVL.

This clonotype was found many times. In DNA form, the CDR3 reads TGTGCCAGCAGCTTAGGTGGTAGGGGCGGCACCGGGGAGCTGTTTTTT. Protein sequence: CASSLGGRGGTGELFF. This rearrangement joins TRBV11-2 to TRBJ2-2; D is perhaps TRBD1 (5 bases). The V and J ends lost 1 base and 4 bases respectively, with 13 bases between them. The CDR3 loop spans 16 amino acids. Germline V gives CDR1 SGHAT, CDR2 FQNNGV.

Concerning this clonotype: This may be a read error: a much more frequent sequence differs by one nucleotide. The rearrangement uses TRBV27 and TRBJ1-6; 12 nucleotides agree with TRBD1. The CDR3 is 14 residues long. Germline CDR1 MNHEY, CDR2 SMNVEV (reference sequence). The CDR3 protein is CASRGQGAGSPLYF. CDR3 in DNA: TGTGCCAGCAGGGGACAGGGGGCGGGTTCACCCCTCTACTTT.

A remark on this clonotype: A much larger clonotype is one base distant, so this may be a read error. The rearrangement joins TRBV11-3 to TRBJ2-7, with D possibly being TRBD2 (5 bases). CDR1 SGHNT and CDR2 YENEEA come from the germline V gene. Trimming shortened V by 10 bases and J by 2 bases, and 9 bases separated the two germline ends. The CDR3 totals 11 residues. The CDR3 region is CAIRDTYEQYF. The CDR3 DNA reads TGTGCCATCCGGGATACCTACGAGCAGTACTTC. Drawing the rest from reference TRBV11-3 and TRBJ2-7, the complete variable domain is EAGVVQSPRYKIIEKKQPVAFWCNPISGHNTLYWYLQNLGQGPELLIRYENEEAVDDSQLPKDRFSAERLKGVDSTLKIQPAELGDSAVYLCAIRDTYEQYFGPGTRLTVT.

The V gene is TRBV5-1, the J gene TRBJ2-1, with D perhaps matching TRBD1 (5 bases). Looked up from germline, CDR1 is SGHRS and CDR2 is YFSETQ. CDR3 length equals 13 residues. V was cut by 5 bases and J by 6 bases, with 12 bases left in between. The CDR3 DNA is TGCGCCAGCAGTCCCTCAGGGCGCAATGAGCAGTTCTTC. Translated: CASSPSGRNEQFF.

The V call is TRBV7-2, the J call TRBJ1-1, with 7 positions matching TRBD1. Germline trimming cut 5 bases from V and 8 bases from J; bases unmatched to any gene: 14. Germline lookup yields CDR1 SGHTA and CDR2 FQGNSA. The CDR3 totals 15 residues. CDR3 residues: CASSPGQASGREAFF. The CDR3 nucleotides are TGTGCCAGCAGCCCCGGACAGGCCTCCGGGCGGGAAGCTTTCTTT.

At least ten counts were recorded for this clonotype. This rearrangement joins TRBV18 to TRBJ1-5, with D uncertain. CDR3 length equals 15 residues. The germline V and J ends were trimmed by 3 bases and 3 bases, with 12 bases remaining between them. Germline CDR1 is KGHSH and CDR2 is LQKENI. The DNA for the CDR3 is TGTGCCAGCTCACCCCAAGGTCGGAACAATCAGCCCCAGCATTTT. Residues: CASSPQGRNNQPQHF.

This clonotype was seen at least ten times. The V call is TRBV18, the J call TRBJ2-5; D is uncertain. V was cut by 0 bases and J by 5 bases, with 19 bases left in between. The CDR3 covers 17 residues. CDR1 is KGHSH and CDR2 is LQKENI in the germline V gene. The CDR3 region has the DNA TGTGCCAGCTCACCACCGTCTTCAGACCCCCATGGGGAGACCCAGTACTTC. Its protein is CASSPPSSDPHGETQYF.

This clonotype was found many times. The CDR3 DNA is TGTGCCAGCACTTCCCACCCCCTACAGGGTGAGGAGACCCAGTACTTC. It is translated as CASTSHPLQGEETQYF. The rearrangement joins TRBV27 to TRBJ2-5; D is possibly TRBD1 (6 bases). Trimming left V 7 bases short and J 5 bases short, with 23 bases between. Germline V lookup: CDR1 MNHEY, CDR2 SMNVEV (reference sequence). The CDR3 runs to 16 residues.

V usage is TRBV12-3 or TRBV12-4 and J usage is TRBJ1-2; TRBD1 agrees at 7 bases. The CDR3 is made up of 15 amino acids. V gave up 8 bases and J gave up 3 bases; unmatched junction bases: 12. The CDR3 bases are TGTGCCAGCCGGAGTAAGGGGGCGGTCGACTATGGCTACACCTTC. Translated: CASRSKGAVDYGYTF.

This clonotype was observed at least ten times. The J gene is TRBJ2-7, the V gene TRBV11-2; D might be TRBD1 (5 bases). V dropped 5 bases and J dropped 0 bases, with 17 bases sitting between them. The CDR3 totals 16 residues. Germline CDR1 SGHAT, CDR2 FQNNGV. CDR3 residues: CASSPRLDSSSYEQYF. CDR3 nucleotide sequence: TGTGCCAGCAGCCCAAGGCTCGACAGCTCCTCCTACGAGCAGTACTTC.

This clonotype showed up many times. The chain has TRBV6-5 and TRBJ1-5; D unresolved. The CDR3 is 17 residues long. Germline V gives CDR1 MNHEY, CDR2 SVGAGI. The V and J ends lost 2 bases and 5 bases respectively, with 19 bases between them. In DNA, the CDR3 is TGTGCCAGCAGTTACCCCACGGATCTAGGGATACATCAGCCCCAGCATTTT. This codes for CASSYPTDLGIHQPQHF.

The J gene is TRBJ1-2, the V gene TRBV29-1, with TRBD1 matching 7 bases. V gave up 7 bases and J gave up 6 bases; unmatched junction bases: 8. Germline V CDR1 and CDR2: SQVTM, ANQGSEA. The CDR3 is 12 residues long. The CDR3 loop reads CSAEGTADGYTF. CDR3 DNA sequence: TGCAGCGCCGAAGGGACAGCAGATGGCTACACCTTC.

The table lists this clonotype with a few counts. The rearrangement links TRBV19 to TRBJ2-1, with D possibly TRBD2 on 6 matching bases. CDR1 is LNHDA and CDR2 is SQIVND in the germline V gene (reference sequence). Trimming left V 0 bases short and J 2 bases short, with 8 bases between. The CDR3 contains 15 residues. CDR3 coding DNA: TGTGCCAGTAGTATAGAGGGGGAGGCCTACAATGAGCAGTTCTTC. This translates into CASSIEGEAYNEQFF. Drawing the rest from reference TRBV19 and TRBJ2-1, the complete variable domain is DGGITQSPKYLFRKEGQNVTLSCEQNLNHDAMYWYRQDPGQGLRLIYYSQIVNDFQKGDIAEGYSVSREKKESFPLTVTSAQKNPTAFYLCASSIEGEAYNEQFFGPGTRLTVL.

This clonotype occurred many times. The chain combines TRBV20-1 with TRBJ2-1, with TRBD2 matching 10 bases. The CDR3 length is 14 residues. Germline V gene data show CDR1 as DFQATT and CDR2 as SNEGSKA (reference sequence). After removal of 5 bases from V and 7 bases from J, the junction contained 8 bases not matched to a gene. In nucleotides, the CDR3 is TGCAGTGCTCCGCTAGCGGGAGTTTCGAATGAGCAGTTCTTC. Amino acid sequence: CSAPLAGVSNEQFF.

This clonotype was counted ten times or more. This chain joins TRBV5-6 and TRBJ1-2; TRBD1 is a possible D gene (5 bases). The V and J ends lost 0 bases and 0 bases respectively, with 6 bases between them. The CDR3 extends over 14 amino acids. Germline-derived CDR1 and CDR2 are SGHDT and YYEEEE. The CDR3 sequence is CASSLEGTNYGYTF. The DNA of the CDR3 is TGTGCCAGCAGCTTGGAGGGGACTAACTATGGCTACACCTTC.

The V call is TRBV20-1, the J call TRBJ1-4; tentative D call: TRBD1 (6 bases). Germline CDR1 DFQATT, CDR2 SNEGSKA (reference sequence). This CDR3 region has 13 residues. Trimming stripped 3 bases from V and 8 bases from J, with 13 bases between. The CDR3 region is CSASRQQGEKLFF. In DNA, the CDR3 is TGCAGTGCTAGTAGACAGCAGGGGGAAAAACTGTTTTTT.

The V call is TRBV5-1, the J call TRBJ2-1, with D maybe TRBD1 (5 bases). Trimming left V 4 bases short and J 8 bases short, with 16 bases between. Germline loops: CDR1 SGHRS, CDR2 YFSETQ. This CDR3 comprises 14 residues. CDR3 loop: CASSDTRVIDEQFF. CDR3 DNA: TGCGCCAGCAGCGACACCAGGGTTATCGATGAGCAGTTCTTC. Based on the CDR3 plus reference TRBV5-1 and TRBJ2-1, the full variable domain is KAGVTQTPRYLIKTRGQQVTLSCSPISGHRSVSWYQQTPGQGLQFLFEYFSETQRNKGNFPGRFSGRQFSNSRSEMNVSTLELGDSALYLCASSDTRVIDEQFFGPGTRLTVL.

This clonotype was seen at least ten times. V usage is TRBV7-8 and J usage is TRBJ2-2, with TRBD1 matching 9 bases. V was clipped by 5 bases and J by 6 bases; unmatched bases: 10. Per the germline V gene, CDR1 is SGHVS and CDR2 is FQNEAQ. The CDR3 covers 16 residues. The CDR3 spells CASSLRGQGRPGELFF. Here the CDR3 DNA reads TGTGCCAGCAGCCTAAGGGGACAGGGTAGGCCCGGGGAGCTGTTTTTT.

This clonotype was observed many times. J is TRBJ1-5 and V is TRBV6-5; no clear D. CDR3 length: 18 residues. The V end lost 0 bases, the J end lost 0 bases, and 15 bases lay between the germline ends. Germline V gene lookup returns CDR1 MNHEY and CDR2 SVGAGI. The CDR3 loop is CASSYSKGKPYSNQPQHF. CDR3 bases: TGTGCCAGCAGTTACTCGAAAGGGAAACCATATAGCAATCAGCCCCAGCATTTT.